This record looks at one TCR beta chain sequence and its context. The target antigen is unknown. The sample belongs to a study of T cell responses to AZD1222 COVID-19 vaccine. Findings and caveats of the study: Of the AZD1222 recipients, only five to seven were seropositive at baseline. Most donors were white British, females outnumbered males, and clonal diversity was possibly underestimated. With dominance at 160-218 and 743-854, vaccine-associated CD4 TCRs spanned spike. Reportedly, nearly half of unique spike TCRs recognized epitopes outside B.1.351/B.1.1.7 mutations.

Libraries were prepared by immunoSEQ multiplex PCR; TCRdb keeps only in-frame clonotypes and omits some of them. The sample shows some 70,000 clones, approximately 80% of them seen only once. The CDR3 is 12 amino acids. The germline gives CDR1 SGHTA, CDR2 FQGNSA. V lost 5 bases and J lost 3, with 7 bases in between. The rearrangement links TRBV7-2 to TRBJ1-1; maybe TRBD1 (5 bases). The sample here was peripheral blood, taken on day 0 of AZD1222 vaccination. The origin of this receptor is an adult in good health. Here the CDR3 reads CASSRGHTEAFF. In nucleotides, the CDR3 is TGTGCCAGCAGCCGGGGCCACACTGAAGCTTTCTTT.